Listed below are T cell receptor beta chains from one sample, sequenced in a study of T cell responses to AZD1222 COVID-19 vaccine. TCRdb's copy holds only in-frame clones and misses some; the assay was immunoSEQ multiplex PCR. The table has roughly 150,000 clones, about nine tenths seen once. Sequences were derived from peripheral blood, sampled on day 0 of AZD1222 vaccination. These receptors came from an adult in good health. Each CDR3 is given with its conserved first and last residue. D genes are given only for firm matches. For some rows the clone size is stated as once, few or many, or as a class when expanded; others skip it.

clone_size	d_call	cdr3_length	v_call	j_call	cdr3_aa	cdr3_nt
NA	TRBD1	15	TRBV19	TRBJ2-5	CASKGRQGARETQYF	TGTGCCAGTAAGGGGCGACAGGGGGCGCGAGAGACCCAGTACTTC
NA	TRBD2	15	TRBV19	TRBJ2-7	CASSTSGVTSYEQYF	TGTGCCAGTAGTACTAGCGGGGTTACCTCCTACGAGCAGTACTTC
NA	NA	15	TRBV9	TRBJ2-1	CASSVVSGSYNEQFF	TGTGCCAGCAGCGTAGTTAGTGGGAGTTACAATGAGCAGTTCTTC
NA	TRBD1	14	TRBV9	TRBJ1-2	CASSVRQGAYGYTF	TGTGCCAGCAGCGTCAGACAGGGAGCCTATGGCTACACCTTC
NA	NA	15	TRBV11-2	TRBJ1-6	CASSLGQATNSPLHF	TGTGCCAGCAGCTTAGGACAGGCAACAAATTCACCCCTCCACTTT
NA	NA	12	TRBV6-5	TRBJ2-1	CASRALYHEQFF	TGTGCCAGCAGAGCACTTTATCATGAGCAGTTCTTC
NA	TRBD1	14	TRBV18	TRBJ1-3	CASSKGQPGNTIYF	TGTGCCAGCTCGAAGGGACAGCCTGGAAACACCATATATTTT
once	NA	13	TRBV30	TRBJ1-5	CAWSGAPNQPQHF	TGTGCCTGGAGCGGAGCCCCCAATCAGCCCCAGCATTTT
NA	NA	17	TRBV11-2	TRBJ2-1	CASSLYLPRGSYNEQFF	TGTGCCAGCAGCTTATATCTCCCGCGGGGCTCCTACAATGAGCAGTTCTTC
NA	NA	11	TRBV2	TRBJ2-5	CASSSGETQYF	TGTGCCAGCAGTTCCGGAGAGACCCAGTACTTC
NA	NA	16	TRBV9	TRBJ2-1	CASSRGATSSYNEQFF	TGTGCCAGTTCCCGGGGGGCGACAAGCTCCTACAATGAGCAGTTCTTC
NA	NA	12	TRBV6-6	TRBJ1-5	CASTGSDQPQHF	TGTGCCAGCACGGGGAGTGATCAGCCCCAGCATTTT
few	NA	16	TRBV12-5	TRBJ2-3	CASGSALDRTVDTQYF	TGTGCTAGTGGTTCCGCCCTAGATCGAACGGTAGATACGCAGTATTTT
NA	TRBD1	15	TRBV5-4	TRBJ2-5	CASSWNRGGQETQYF	TGTGCCAGCAGCTGGAACAGGGGTGGGCAAGAGACCCAGTACTTC
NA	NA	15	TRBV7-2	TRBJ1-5	CASTPGGQPNQPQHF	TGTGCCAGCACCCCCGGCGGGCAGCCCAATCAGCCCCAGCATTTT
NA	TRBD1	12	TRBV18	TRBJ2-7	CASSLGTGPQYF	TGTGCCAGCTCTCTTGGGACAGGGCCCCAGTACTTC
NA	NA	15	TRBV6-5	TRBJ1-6	CASSYSAETNSPLHF	TGTGCCAGCAGTTACTCGGCAGAAACTAATTCACCCCTCCACTTT
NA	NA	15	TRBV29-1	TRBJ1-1	CSVERWGSLNTEAFF	TGCAGCGTTGAACGGTGGGGCAGCTTGAACACTGAAGCTTTCTTT
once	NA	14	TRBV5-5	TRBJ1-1	CASSLGTAYTEAFF	TGTGCCAGCAGCCTCGGGACGGCTTACACTGAAGCTTTCTTT
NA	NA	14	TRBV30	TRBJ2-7	CAWSVGQFDGEQYF	TGTGCCTGGAGTGTAGGCCAGTTCGACGGCGAGCAGTACTTC
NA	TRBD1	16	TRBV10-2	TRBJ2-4	CASRDIGGRAKNIQYF	TGCGCCAGCAGGGATATAGGGGGCCGGGCCAAAAACATTCAGTACTTC
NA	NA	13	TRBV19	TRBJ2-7	CASSIVGGGEQYF	TGTGCCAGTAGTATAGTAGGTGGAGGCGAGCAGTACTTC
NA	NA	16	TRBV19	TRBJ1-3	CASSIVSGGSGNTIYF	TGTGCCAGTAGTATAGTATCCGGCGGGTCTGGAAACACCATATATTTT
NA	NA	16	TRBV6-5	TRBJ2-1	CASSYSYTGGVDEQFF	TGTGCCAGCAGTTACTCGTATACCGGGGGCGTGGATGAGCAGTTCTTC
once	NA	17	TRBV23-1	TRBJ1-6	CASSQEGWTPHNSPLHF	TGCGCCAGCAGTCAAGAAGGTTGGACTCCCCATAATTCACCCCTCCACTTT
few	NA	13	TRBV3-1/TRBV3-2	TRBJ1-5	CASSQATNQPQHF	TGTGCCAGCAGCCAAGCCACCAATCAGCCCCAGCATTTT
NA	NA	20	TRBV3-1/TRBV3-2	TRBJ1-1	CASSQDRSSWTVYMNTEAFF	TGTGCCAGCAGCCAAGATAGGAGTTCATGGACAGTTTACATGAACACTGAAGCTTTCTTT
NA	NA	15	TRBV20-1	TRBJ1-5	CSASVDSSSNQPQHF	TGCAGTGCTAGTGTAGACAGCAGTAGCAATCAGCCCCAGCATTTT
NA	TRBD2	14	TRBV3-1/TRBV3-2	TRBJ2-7	CASSQGLAGYEQYF	TGTGCCAGCAGCCAAGGACTAGCGGGGTACGAGCAGTACTTC
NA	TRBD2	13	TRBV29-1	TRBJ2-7	CSAGDYPTYEQYF	TGCAGCGCCGGGGACTACCCGACTTACGAGCAGTACTTC
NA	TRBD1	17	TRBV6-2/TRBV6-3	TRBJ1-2	CASSSTPTGGNAYGYTF	TGTGCCAGCAGCTCAACTCCCACAGGGGGGAACGCCTATGGCTACACCTTC